This T cell receptor (beta chain) stems from a study of cytomegalovirus exposure and HLA in healthy donors. The CDR3 length is 14 residues. V lost 7 bases and J lost 8; bases outside the gene matches: 11. In germline, CDR1 is SQVTM, CDR2 ANQGSEA. Study-level points and caveats: It was 160 or so TCR beta chains that were listed as cytomegalovirus-associated.

The study ran its PCR with 60 Vbeta and 13 Jbeta primers. Sequencing was performed with immunoSEQ multiplex PCR; in TCRdb, only in-frame clones are kept and a portion is missing. In the table there are fewer than 150,000 clones, less than 85% of which are singletons. In the case of this clone: Its antigen is not identified.

The sequencing sample was made of PBMCs. V usage is TRBV29-1 and J usage is TRBJ2-3, with 11 bases fitting TRBD2. The receptor was isolated from a man aged 35-49 years in good health and CMV-seronegative. CDR3 amino acids: CSAAVLAGGGTQYF. The DNA of the CDR3 is TGCAGCGCGGCCGTTCTAGCGGGAGGTGGTACGCAGTATTTT.